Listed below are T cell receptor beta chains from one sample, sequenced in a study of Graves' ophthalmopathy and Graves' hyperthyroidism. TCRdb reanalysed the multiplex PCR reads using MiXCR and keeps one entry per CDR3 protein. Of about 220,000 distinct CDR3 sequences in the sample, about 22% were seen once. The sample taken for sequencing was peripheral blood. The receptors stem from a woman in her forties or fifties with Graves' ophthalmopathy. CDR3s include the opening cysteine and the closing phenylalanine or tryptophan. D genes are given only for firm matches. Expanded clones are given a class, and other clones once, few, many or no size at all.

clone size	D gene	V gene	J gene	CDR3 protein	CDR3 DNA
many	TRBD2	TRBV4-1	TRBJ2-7	CASSQVYPGLSTYEQYF	TGCGCCAGCAGCCAAGTGTATCCGGGACTATCGACCTACGAGCAGTACTTC
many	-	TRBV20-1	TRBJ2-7	CSARARGGGPYEQYF	TGCAGTGCTAGAGCCAGGGGGGGAGGACCATACGAGCAGTACTTC
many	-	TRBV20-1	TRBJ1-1	CSPVLGTEAFF	TGCAGCCCCGTATTGGGTACTGAAGCTTTCTTT
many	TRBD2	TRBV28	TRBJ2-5	CASSLGISGRQETQYF	TGTGCCAGCAGTTTAGGTATTAGCGGGAGACAAGAGACCCAGTACTTC
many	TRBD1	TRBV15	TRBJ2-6	CATSGDSSGANVLTF	TGTGCCACCAGCGGGGACAGCTCTGGGGCCAACGTCCTGACTTTC
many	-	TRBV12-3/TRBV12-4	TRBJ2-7	CASSISGSADYEQYF	TGTGCCAGCAGTATATCCGGGAGCGCTGACTACGAGCAGTACTTC
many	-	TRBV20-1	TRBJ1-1	CSAREQGDYAFF	TGCAGTGCTAGAGAACAGGGAGACTATGCTTTCTTT
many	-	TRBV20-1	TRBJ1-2	CSAPPYGRANYGYTF	TGCAGTGCTCCCCCCTACGGTCGAGCGAACTATGGCTACACCTTC
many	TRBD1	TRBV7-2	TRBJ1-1	CASSPETGRRSSEAFF	TGTGCCAGCAGCCCGGAGACAGGGAGGAGATCTTCTGAAGCTTTCTTT
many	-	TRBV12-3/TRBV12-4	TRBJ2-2	CASSSLGRTNTGELFF	TGTGCCAGCAGTTCACTGGGACGTACGAACACCGGGGAGCTGTTTTTT
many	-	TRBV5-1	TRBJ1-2	CASSLDRGSGGYTF	TGCGCCAGCAGCTTGGATCGGGGGAGCGGTGGCTACACCTTC
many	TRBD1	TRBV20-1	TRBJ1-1	CSAGTGGSEAFF	TGCAGTGCTGGGACAGGGGGTAGCGAAGCTTTCTTT
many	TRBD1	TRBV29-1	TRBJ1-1	CSGETGAEAFF	TGCAGCGGAGAAACAGGGGCTGAAGCTTTCTTT
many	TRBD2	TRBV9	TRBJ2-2	CASALAGGPGTGELFF	TGTGCCAGCGCCCTAGCGGGAGGGCCGGGCACCGGGGAGCTGTTTTTT
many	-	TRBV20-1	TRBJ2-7	CSARPSQPYGEQYF	TGCAGTGCACGCCCATCACAGCCTTATGGCGAGCAGTACTTC
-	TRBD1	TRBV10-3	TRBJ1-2	CAISTGDGYTF	TGTGCCATCAGTACAGGGGACGGCTACACCTTC
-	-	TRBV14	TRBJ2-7	CASSQQTRRRYEQYF	TGTGCCAGCAGCCAACAAACCCGTCGGCGCTACGAGCAGTACTTC
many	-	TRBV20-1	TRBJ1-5	CSATQGNQPQHF	TGCAGTGCCACCCAGGGGAATCAGCCCCAGCATTTT
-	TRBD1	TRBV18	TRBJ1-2	CASSLKTTGASRDYGYTF	TGTGCCAGCTCACTAAAAACGACAGGGGCGTCTCGTGACTATGGCTACACCTTC
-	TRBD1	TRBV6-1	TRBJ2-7	CASSGQVTYEQYF	TGTGCCAGCAGCGGACAGGTGACCTACGAGCAGTACTTC
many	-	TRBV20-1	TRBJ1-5	CSARREGNQPQHF	TGCAGTGCTAGGAGGGAGGGCAATCAGCCCCAGCATTTT
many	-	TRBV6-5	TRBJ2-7	CASSYSAGGSYEQYF	TGTGCCAGCAGTTACTCCGCTGGGGGGTCCTACGAGCAGTACTTC
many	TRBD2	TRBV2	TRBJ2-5	CASRRGFQETQYF	TGTGCCAGCAGGCGGGGGTTCCAAGAGACCCAGTACTTC
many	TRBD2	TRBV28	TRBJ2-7	CASRKRSSGYSYEQYF	TGTGCCAGTAGAAAGAGATCTAGCGGCTACTCCTACGAGCAGTACTTC
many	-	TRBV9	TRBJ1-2	CASSGGPGLKLYGYTF	TGTGCCAGCAGCGGGGGCCCGGGGCTTAAGCTTTATGGCTACACCTTC
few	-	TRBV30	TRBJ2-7	CAWLLQGDEQYF	TGTGCCTGGCTCTTACAGGGAGACGAGCAGTACTTC
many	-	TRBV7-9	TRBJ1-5	CASSVGGSGQPQHF	TGTGCCAGCAGCGTAGGGGGATCCGGTCAGCCCCAGCATTTT
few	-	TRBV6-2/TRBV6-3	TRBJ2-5	CASSYSYNQETQYF	TGTGCCAGCAGTTACTCTTACAACCAAGAGACCCAGTACTTC
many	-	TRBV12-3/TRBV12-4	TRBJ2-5	CASSPGSMETQYF	TGTGCCAGCAGTCCAGGGTCGATGGAGACCCAGTACTTC
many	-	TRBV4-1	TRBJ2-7	CASSPLVRSSYEQYF	TGCGCCAGCAGCCCCTTGGTGCGGAGCTCCTACGAGCAGTACTTC
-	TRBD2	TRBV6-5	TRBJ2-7	CASSYSAGGFYEQYF	TGTGCCAGCAGTTACTCGGCGGGGGGCTTCTACGAGCAGTACTTC
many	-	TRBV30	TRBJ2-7	CAWRAFEGRESYEQYF	TGTGCCTGGAGAGCCTTTGAAGGTCGGGAGTCCTACGAGCAGTACTTC
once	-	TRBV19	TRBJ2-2	CASTRKEINTGELFF	TGTGCCAGTACCCGGAAGGAAATTAACACCGGGGAGCTGTTTTTT
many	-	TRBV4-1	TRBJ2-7	CASSQDTSGDTYEQYF	TGCGCCAGCAGCCAAGATACGAGCGGGGACACCTACGAGCAGTACTTC
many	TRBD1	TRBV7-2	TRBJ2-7	CASSPRQGALEQYF	TGTGCCAGCAGCCCCCGACAGGGGGCCCTCGAGCAGTACTTC
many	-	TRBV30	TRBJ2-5	CAWSIQAGIQYF	TGTGCCTGGAGTATACAGGCGGGGATCCAGTACTTC
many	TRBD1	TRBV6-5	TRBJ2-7	CASRDRVGYEQYF	TGTGCCAGCCGGGACAGGGTGGGCTACGAGCAGTACTTC
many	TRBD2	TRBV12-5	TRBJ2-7	CASGLVLRGRGYEQYF	TGTGCTAGTGGTTTGGTACTTCGCGGGAGAGGCTACGAGCAGTACTTC
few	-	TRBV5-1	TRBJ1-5	CASSQTDQPQHF	TGCGCCAGCAGCCAGACAGATCAGCCCCAGCATTTT
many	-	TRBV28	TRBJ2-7	CASSFRRDVPHEQYF	TGTGCCAGCAGTTTTCGGCGGGATGTTCCCCACGAGCAGTACTTC
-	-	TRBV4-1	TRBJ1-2	CASSHGGGALGYTF	TGCGCCAGCAGCCACGGTGGGGGGGCGCTTGGCTACACCTTC
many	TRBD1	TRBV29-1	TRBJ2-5	CSVVTGLQTQYF	TGCAGCGTGGTGACAGGGTTGCAGACCCAGTACTTC
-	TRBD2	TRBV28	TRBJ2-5	CASSAGRGAMKTQYF	TGTGCCAGCAGTGCCGGGAGGGGGGCCATGAAGACCCAGTACTTC
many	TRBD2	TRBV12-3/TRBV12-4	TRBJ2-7	CASSHLLAGTYEQYF	TGTGCCAGCAGTCACCTCCTAGCGGGAACCTACGAGCAGTACTTC
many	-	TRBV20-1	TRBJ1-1	CSARDLKGKEEAFF	TGCAGTGCTAGAGATCTGAAGGGTAAGGAAGAAGCTTTCTTT
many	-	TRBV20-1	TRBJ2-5	CSASDQNQETQYF	TGCAGTGCTAGCGACCAAAACCAAGAGACCCAGTACTTC
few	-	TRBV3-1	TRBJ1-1	CASSPGQAYTEAFF	TGTGCCAGCAGCCCTGGGCAGGCCTACACTGAAGCTTTCTTT
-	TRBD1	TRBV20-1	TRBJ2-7	CSARTLDRVYEQYF	TGCAGTGCTAGAACCCTAGACAGGGTCTACGAGCAGTACTTC